What follows describes a single T cell receptor (beta chain). Per the germline V gene, CDR1 is MRHNA and CDR2 is SNTAGT. The V segment lost 6 bases and the J segment 5 bases; nucleotides outside the gene matches: 6. The CDR3 consists of 15 residues. The source of the sample is a study of blood T cell repertoires in COVID-19. Study-level background: Italy, Spain and the United States were the sources of the convalescent and acute COVID-19 samples. Sample material is recorded as cDNA or gDNA derived from T cells, B-cell-depleted T cells, or PBMCs.

How the authors handled the data: Estimated nucleated cell counts came from reference gene primer amplification. Sequenced by immunoSEQ multiplex PCR; TCRdb stores in-frame clones only, minus some. The D gene and trimming were derived from the DNA, and the V and J assignments and clone size from that table. The data contain about 46,000 clones, 75% to 90% of them singletons. The sequenced sample consisted of peripheral blood. The chain uses TRBV6-4 and TRBJ1-6; 8 nucleotides agree with TRBD1. The sequence was obtained from a human donor with active COVID-19. The donor label of this sample is uncertain. CDR3 coding DNA: TGTGCCAGCAGGGTCAACAGGGGGGATAATTCACCCCTCCACTTT. Its translation is CASRVNRGDNSPLHF.